The clone carrying this T cell receptor beta chain was picked up many times. Its specificity is unknown. These data are taken from a study of early T cells in non-severe SARS-CoV-2 infection. Background on the study: Sequencing input comprised bulk RNA from unsorted whole blood; chain pairing was not available.

Notes on the study in general: Lookups in VDJdb leaned toward anti-spike CD8 responses and missed private and CD4 specificities.

TCRdb used MiXCR to reprocess the 5' RACE reads, holding one entry per CDR3 protein. Among tens of thousands of distinct CDR3 sequences, around 3.6% were seen once, and the ten largest hold 3% to 3.5%. This clonotype originated in an adult who was a healthcare worker with PCR-confirmed SARS-CoV-2 infection or an uninfected control (not recorded which). The sample consisted of whole blood.

The chain's CDR3 is CASSLSYPGAGELFF. The CDR3 bases are TGTGCCAGCAGCCTCTCTTACCCTGGCGCCGGGGAGCTGTTTTTT. The chain employs TRBV3-1 and TRBJ2-2, with D unclear. The CDR3 loop spans 15 amino acids. CDR1 is LGHDT and CDR2 is YNNKEL in the germline V gene (reference sequence). The germline V and J ends were trimmed by 4 bases and 6 bases, with 15 bases remaining between them.